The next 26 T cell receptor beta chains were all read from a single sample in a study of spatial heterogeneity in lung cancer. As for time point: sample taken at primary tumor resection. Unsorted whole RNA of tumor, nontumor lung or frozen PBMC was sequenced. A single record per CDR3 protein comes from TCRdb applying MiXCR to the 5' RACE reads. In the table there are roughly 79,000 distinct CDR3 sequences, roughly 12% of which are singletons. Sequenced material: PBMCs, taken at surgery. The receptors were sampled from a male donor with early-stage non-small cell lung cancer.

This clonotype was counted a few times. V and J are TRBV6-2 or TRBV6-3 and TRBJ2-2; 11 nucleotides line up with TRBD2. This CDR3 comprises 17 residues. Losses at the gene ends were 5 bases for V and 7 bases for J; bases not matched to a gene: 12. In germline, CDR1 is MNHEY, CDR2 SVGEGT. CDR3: CASSTFTSGRHGGELFF. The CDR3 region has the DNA TGTGCCAGCAGTACTTTCACTAGCGGGAGACATGGCGGGGAGCTGTTTTTT.

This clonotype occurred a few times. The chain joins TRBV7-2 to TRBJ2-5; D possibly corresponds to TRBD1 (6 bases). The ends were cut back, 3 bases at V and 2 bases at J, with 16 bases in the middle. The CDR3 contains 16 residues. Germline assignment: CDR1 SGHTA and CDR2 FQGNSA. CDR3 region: CASSFSGELGQETQYF. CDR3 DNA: TGTGCCAGCAGCTTCTCAGGGGAGTTGGGGCAAGAGACCCAGTACTTC.

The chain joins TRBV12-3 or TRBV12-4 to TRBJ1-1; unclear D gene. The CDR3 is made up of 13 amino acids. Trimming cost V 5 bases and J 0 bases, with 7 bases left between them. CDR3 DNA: TGTGCCAGCAGTCTGATAGTGAACACTGAAGCTTTCTTT. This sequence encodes CASSLIVNTEAFF.

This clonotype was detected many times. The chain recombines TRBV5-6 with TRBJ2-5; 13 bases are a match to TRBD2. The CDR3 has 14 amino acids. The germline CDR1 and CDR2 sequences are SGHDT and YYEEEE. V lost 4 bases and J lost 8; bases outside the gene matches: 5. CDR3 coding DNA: TGTGCCAGCAGCCCCGGACTAGCGGGAGCAACCCAGTACTTC. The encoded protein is CASSPGLAGATQYF.

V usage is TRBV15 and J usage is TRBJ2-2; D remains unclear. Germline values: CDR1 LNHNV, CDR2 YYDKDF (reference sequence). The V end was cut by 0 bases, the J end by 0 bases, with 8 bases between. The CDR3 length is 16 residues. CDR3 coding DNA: TGTGCCACCAGCAGAGACACCAATTCGAACACCGGGGAGCTGTTTTTT. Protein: CATSRDTNSNTGELFF.

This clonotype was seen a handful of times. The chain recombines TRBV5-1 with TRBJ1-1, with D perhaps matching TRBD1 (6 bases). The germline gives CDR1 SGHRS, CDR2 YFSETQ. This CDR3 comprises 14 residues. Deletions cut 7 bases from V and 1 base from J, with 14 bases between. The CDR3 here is CASSQGPANTEAFF. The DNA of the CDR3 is TGCGCCAGCTCCCAGGGGCCCGCGAACACTGAAGCTTTCTTT.

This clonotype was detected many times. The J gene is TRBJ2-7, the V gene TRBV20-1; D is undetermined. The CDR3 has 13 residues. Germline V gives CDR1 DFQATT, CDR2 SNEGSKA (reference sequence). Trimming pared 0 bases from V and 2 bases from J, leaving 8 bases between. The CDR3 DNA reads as TGCAGTGCTAGAGAAGCCGGTCCCTACGAGCAGTACTTC. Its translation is CSAREAGPYEQYF.

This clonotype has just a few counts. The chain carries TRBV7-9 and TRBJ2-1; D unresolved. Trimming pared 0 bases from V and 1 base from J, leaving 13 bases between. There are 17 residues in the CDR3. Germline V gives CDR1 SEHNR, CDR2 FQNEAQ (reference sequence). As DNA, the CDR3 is TGTGCCAGCAGCTTAGCGGTGGCGGCAGCTTCCTACAATGAGCAGTTCTTC. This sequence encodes CASSLAVAAASYNEQFF.

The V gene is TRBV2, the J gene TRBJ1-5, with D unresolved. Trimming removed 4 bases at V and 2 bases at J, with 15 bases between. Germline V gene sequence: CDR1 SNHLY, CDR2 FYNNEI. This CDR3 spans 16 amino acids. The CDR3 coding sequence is TGTGCCAGCAGTGCCGTGTACGGTGGGGGCAATCAGCCCCAGCATTTT. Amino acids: CASSAVYGGGNQPQHF.

The CDR3 nucleotides read TGTGCCAGCACTTCGGTTAGTTCCTCTGGGGCCAACGTCCTGACTTTC. Its translation: CASTSVSSSGANVLTF. The chain couples TRBV6-2 or TRBV6-3 to TRBJ2-6, with no clear D. The V end was cut by 7 bases, the J end by 0 bases, with 13 bases between. Germline CDR1 is MNHEY and CDR2 is SVGEGT. The CDR3 spans 16 residues.

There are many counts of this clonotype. The CDR3 region has the DNA TGCGCCAGCAGTAACGGCCAAGGGCAGCCCCAGCATTTT. This translates into CASSNGQGQPQHF. This chain links TRBV10-1 with TRBJ1-5, with D uncertain. In germline, CDR1 is WNHNN, CDR2 SYGVQD (reference sequence). The CDR3 consists of 13 residues. V lost 5 bases and J 7 bases, leaving 12 bases between the germline ends.

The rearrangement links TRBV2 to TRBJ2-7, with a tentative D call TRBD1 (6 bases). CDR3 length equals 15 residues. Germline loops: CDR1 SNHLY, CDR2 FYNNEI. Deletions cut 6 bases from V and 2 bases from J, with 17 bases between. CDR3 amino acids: CASRINPGQAYEQYF. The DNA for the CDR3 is TGTGCCAGCAGGATAAATCCGGGACAAGCCTACGAGCAGTACTTC.

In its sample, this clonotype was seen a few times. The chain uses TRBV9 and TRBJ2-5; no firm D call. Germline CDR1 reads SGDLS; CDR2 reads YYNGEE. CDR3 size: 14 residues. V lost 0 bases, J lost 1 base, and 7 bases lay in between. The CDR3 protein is CASSVAGSQETQYF. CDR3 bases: TGTGCCAGCAGCGTAGCAGGCAGCCAAGAGACCCAGTACTTC.

The CDR3 loop is CASSRDMAMYGYTF. CDR3 nucleotide sequence: TGCGCCAGCAGCCGGGACATGGCTATGTATGGCTACACCTTC. The chain joins TRBV10-2 to TRBJ1-2; D is perhaps TRBD1 (6 bases). Trimming pared 6 bases from V and 5 bases from J, leaving 16 bases between. CDR1 and CDR2 (germline): WSHSY, SAAADI. This CDR3 has 14 residues.

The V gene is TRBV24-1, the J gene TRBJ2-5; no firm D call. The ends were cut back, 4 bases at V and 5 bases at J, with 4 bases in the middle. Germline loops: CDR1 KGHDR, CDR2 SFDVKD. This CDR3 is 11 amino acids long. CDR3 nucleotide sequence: TGTGCCACCAGTGAGGCCGAGACCCAGTACTTC. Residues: CATSEAETQYF.

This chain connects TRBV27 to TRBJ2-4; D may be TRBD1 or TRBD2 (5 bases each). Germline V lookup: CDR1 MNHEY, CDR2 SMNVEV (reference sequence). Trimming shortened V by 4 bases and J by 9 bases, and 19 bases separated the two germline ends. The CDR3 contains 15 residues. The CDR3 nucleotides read TGTGCCAGCAGTTCCCCGGGACCCTGGCAAGGCATTCAGTACTTC. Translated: CASSSPGPWQGIQYF.

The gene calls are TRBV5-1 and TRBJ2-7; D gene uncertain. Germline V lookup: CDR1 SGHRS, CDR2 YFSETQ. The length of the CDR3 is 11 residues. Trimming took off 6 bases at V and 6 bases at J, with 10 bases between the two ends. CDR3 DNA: TGCGCCAGCACCTCGGGCAGCGAGCAGTACTTC. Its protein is CASTSGSEQYF.

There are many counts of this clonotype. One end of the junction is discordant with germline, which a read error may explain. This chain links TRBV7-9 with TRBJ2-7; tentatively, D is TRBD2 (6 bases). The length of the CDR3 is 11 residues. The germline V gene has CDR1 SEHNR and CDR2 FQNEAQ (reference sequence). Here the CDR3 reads CASSLDYGQYF. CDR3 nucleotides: TGTGCCAGCAGCTTGGACTACGGGCAGTACTTC.

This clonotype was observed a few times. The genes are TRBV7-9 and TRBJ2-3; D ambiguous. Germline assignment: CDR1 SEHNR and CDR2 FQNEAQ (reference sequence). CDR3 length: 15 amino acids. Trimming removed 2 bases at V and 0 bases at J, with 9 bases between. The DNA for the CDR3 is TGTGCCAGCAGCTTATTGGGTCAGAGCACAGATACGCAGTATTTT. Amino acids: CASSLLGQSTDTQYF.

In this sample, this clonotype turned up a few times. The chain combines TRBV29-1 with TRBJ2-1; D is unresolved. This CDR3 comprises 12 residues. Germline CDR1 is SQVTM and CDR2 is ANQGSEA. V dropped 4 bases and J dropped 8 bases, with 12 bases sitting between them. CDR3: CSVARVNDEQFF. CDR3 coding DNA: TGCAGCGTTGCAAGGGTGAACGATGAGCAGTTCTTC.

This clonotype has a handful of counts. Here the CDR3 DNA reads TGTGCCAGCAGCTTAGCGAGCCAGGGGGCAGCCGACGAGCAGTACTTC. Its translation is CASSLASQGAADEQYF. This sequence joins TRBV7-2 and TRBJ2-7; 8 bases fit TRBD1. The CDR3 has 16 residues. V lost 0 bases to trimming and J lost 5 bases; unmatched junction nucleotides: 9. Germline assignment: CDR1 SGHTA and CDR2 FQGNSA.

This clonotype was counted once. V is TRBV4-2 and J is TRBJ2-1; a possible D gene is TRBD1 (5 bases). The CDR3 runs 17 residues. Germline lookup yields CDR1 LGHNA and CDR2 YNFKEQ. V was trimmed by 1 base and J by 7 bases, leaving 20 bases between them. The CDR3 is CASSQVQLGSGNNEQFF. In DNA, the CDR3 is TGTGCCAGCAGCCAAGTGCAGCTGGGGTCAGGGAATAATGAGCAGTTCTTC.

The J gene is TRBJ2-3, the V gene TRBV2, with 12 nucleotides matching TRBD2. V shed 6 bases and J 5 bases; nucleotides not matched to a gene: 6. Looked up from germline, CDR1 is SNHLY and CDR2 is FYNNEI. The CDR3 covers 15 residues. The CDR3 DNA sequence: TGTGCCAGCAGGAGACTAGCGGGAGAGGTAGATACGCAGTATTTT. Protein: CASRRLAGEVDTQYF.

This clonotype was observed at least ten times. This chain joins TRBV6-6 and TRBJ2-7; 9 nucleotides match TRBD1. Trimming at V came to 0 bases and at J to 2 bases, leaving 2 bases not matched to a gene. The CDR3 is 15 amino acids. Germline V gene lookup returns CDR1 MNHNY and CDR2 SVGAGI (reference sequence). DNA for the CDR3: TGTGCCAGCAGTTACTCGGGACAGGGCCCCTACGAGCAGTACTTC. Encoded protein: CASSYSGQGPYEQYF.

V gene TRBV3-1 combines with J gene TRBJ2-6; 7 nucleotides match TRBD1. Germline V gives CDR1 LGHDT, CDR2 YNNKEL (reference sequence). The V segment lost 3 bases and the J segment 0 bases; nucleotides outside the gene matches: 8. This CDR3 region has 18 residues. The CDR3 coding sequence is TGTGCCAGCAGCCACCCGACAGGGCCCAGCTCTGGGGCCAACGTCCTGACTTTC. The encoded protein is CASSHPTGPSSGANVLTF.

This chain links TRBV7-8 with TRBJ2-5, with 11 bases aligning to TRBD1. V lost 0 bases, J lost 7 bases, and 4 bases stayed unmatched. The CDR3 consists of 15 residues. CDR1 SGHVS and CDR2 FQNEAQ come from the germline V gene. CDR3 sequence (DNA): TGTGCCAGCAGCTTAGCAGGACAGGGGGCAGGGACCCAGTACTTC. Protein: CASSLAGQGAGTQYF.